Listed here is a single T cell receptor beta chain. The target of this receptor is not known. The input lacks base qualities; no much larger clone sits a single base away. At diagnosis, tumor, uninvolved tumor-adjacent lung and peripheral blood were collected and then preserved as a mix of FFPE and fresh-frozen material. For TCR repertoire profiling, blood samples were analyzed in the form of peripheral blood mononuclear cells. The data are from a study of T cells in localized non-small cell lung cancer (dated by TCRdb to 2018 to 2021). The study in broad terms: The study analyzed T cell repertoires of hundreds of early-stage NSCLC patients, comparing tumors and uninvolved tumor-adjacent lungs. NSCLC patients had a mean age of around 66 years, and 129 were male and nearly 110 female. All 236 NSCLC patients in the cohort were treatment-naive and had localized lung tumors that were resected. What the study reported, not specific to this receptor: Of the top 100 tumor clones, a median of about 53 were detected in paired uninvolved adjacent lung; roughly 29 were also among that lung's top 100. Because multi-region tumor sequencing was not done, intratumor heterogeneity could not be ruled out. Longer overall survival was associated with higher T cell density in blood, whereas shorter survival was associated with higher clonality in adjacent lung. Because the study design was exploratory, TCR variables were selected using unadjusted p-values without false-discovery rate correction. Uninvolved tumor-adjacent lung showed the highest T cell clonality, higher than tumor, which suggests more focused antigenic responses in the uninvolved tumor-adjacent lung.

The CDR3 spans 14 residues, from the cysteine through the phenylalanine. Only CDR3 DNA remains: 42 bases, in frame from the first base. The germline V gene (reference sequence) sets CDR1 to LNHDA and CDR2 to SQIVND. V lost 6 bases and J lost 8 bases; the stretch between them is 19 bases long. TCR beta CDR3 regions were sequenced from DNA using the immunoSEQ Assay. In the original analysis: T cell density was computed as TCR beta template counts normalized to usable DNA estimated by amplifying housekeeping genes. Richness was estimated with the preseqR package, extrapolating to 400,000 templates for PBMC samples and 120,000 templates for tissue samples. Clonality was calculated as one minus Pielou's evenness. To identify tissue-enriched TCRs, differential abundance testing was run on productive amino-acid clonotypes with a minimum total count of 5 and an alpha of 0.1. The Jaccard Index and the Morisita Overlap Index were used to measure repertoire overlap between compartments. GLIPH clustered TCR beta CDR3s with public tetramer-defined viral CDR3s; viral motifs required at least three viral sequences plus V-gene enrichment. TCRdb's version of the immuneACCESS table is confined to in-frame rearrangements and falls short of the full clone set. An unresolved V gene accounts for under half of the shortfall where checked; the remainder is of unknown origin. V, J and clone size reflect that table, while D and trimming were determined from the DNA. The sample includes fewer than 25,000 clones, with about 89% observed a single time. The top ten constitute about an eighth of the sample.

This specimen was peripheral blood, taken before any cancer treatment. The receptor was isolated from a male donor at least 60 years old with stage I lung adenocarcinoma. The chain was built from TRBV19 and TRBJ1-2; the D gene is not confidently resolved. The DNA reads TGTGCCAGTAGCGAGTTACAGACCCGTATAGGCTACACCTTC. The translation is CASSELQTRIGYTF.